The entry that follows covers one T cell receptor (beta chain) sequence. V dropped 6 bases and J dropped 0; count of bases not matched to a gene: 4. This CDR3 has 14 amino acids. Germline CDR1 MNHNS, CDR2 SASEGT. The data originate from a study of CD8+CD57+ T cells in acquired aplastic anemia. Genomic DNA provided the template from which TCR beta VDJ and CDR3 profiles were obtained. TCRdb redid the calling of the reads with MiXCR, one entry per CDR3 protein. The repertoire includes tens of thousands of distinct CDR3 sequences, roughly three quarters of them detected once, and roughly 80% sits in the top ten. Those patients picked for sequencing had displayed CD8+CD57+ cell expansion on flow cytometry. Patients were untreated when blood was sampled.

V gene TRBV6-1 combines with J gene TRBJ2-7, with 8 bases fitting TRBD1. The sequence derives from a human donor with aplastic anemia. What was sequenced was sorted CD4+, CD8+, or CD8+CD57+ T cells (not recorded which) from PBMCs. The CDR3 bases are TGTGCCAGCAGGCCAGGGGGCTACTCCTACGAGCAGTACTTC. As protein: CASRPGGYSYEQYF.